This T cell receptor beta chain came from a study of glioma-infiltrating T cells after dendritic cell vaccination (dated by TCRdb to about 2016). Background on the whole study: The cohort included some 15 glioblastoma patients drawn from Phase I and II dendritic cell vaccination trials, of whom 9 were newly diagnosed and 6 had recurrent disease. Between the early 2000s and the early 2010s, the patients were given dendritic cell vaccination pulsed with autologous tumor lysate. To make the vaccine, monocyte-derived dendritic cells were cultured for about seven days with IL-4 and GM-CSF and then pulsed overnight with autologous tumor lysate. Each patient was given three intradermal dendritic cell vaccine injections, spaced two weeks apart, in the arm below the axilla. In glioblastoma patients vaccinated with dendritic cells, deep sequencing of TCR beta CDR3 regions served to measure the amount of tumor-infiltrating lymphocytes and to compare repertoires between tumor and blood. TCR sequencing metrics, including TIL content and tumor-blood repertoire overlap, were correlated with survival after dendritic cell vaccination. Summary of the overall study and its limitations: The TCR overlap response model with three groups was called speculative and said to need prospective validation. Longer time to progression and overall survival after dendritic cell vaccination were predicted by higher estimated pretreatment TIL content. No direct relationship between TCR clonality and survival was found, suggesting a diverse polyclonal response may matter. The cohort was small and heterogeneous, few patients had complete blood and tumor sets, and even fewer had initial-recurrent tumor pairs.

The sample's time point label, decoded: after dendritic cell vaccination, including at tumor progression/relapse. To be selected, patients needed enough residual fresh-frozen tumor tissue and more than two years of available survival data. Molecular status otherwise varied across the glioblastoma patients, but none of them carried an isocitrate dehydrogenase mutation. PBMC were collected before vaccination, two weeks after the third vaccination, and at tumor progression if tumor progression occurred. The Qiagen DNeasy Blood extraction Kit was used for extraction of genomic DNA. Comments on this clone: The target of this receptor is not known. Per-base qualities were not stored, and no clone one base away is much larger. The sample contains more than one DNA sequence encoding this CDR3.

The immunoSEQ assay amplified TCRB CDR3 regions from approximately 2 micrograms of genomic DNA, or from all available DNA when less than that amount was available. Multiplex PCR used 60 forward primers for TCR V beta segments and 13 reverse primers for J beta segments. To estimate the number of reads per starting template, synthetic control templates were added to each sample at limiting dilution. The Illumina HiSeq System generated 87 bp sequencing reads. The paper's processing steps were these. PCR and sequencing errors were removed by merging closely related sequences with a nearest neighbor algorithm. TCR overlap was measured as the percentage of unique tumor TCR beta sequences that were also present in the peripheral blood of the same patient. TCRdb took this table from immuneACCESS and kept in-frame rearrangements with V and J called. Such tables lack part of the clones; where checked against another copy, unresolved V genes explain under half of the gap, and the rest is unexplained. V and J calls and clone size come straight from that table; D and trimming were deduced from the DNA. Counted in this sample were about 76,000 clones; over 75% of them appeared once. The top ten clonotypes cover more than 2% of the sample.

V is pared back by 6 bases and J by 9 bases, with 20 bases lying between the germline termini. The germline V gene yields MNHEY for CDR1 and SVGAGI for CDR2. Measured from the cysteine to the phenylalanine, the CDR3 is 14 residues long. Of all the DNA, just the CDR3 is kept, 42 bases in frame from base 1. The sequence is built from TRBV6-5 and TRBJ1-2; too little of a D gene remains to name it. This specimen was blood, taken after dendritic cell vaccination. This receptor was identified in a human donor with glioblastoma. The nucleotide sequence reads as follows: TGTGCCAGCAGCCGACACGCGGACGAGGGTAGCTACACCTTC. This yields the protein CASSRHADEGSYTF.